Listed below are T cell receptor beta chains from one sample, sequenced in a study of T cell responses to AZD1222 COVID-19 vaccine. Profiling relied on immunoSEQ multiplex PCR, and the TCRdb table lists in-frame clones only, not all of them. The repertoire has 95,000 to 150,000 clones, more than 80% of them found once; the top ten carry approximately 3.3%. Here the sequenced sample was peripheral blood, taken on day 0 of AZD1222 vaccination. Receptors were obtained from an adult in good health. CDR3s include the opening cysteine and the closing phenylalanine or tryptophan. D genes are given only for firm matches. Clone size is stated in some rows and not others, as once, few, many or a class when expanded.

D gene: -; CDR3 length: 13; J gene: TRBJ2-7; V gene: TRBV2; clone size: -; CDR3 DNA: TGTGCCAGCAGGGAGCGGAGCTCCTACGAGCAGTACTTC; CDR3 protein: CASRERSSYEQYF
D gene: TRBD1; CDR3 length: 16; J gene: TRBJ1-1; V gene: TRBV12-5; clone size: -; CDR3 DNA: TGTGCTAGTGGTTTGGTGGGGGGACAGCCGAACACTGAAGCTTTCTTT; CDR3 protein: CASGLVGGQPNTEAFF
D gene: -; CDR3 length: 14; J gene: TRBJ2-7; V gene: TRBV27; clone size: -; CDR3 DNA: TGTGCCAGCAGTTTAGGGGACACCCGAAGGGAGCAGTACTTC; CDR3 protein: CASSLGDTRREQYF
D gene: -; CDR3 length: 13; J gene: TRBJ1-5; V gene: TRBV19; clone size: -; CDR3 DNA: TGTGCCAGTAGTGCACCTAGCAATCAGCCCCAGCATTTT; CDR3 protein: CASSAPSNQPQHF
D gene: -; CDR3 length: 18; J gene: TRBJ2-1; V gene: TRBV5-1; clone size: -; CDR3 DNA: TGCGCCAGCAGCCATATCCCGGGACGGGGTTCTCGGAACAATGAGCAGTTCTTC; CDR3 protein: CASSHIPGRGSRNNEQFF
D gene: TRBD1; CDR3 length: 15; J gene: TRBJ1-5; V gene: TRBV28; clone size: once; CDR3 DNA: TGTGCCAGCAGTTCCCCTGACAGGGCCTATCAGCCCCAGCATTTT; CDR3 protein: CASSSPDRAYQPQHF
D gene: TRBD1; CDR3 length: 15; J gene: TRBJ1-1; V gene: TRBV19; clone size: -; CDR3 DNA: TGTGCCAGTAGTTTAAGACAGGGGATGAACACTGAAGCTTTCTTT; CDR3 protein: CASSLRQGMNTEAFF
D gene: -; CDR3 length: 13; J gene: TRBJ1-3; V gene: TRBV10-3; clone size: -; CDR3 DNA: TGTGCCACCTCAGGTGTAGCTGGAAACACCATATATTTT; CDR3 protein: CATSGVAGNTIYF
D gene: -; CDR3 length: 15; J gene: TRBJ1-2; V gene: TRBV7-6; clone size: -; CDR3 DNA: TGTGCCAGCAGCTTATCAATCACAGGAAACTATGGCTACACCTTC; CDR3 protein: CASSLSITGNYGYTF
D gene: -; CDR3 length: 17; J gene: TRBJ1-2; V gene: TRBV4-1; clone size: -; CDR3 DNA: TGCGCCAGCAGCCAAACCCGTGCTACTTGGACGCATGATGGCTACACCTTC; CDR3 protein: CASSQTRATWTHDGYTF
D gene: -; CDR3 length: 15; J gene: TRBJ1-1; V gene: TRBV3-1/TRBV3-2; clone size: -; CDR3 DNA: TGTGCCAGCAGCCAAGAAGGGAGAATGAACACTGAAGCTTTCTTT; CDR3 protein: CASSQEGRMNTEAFF
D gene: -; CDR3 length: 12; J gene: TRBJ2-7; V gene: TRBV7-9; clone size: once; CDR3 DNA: TGTGCCAGCAGCTTACGGGGGTACGAGCAGTACTTC; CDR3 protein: CASSLRGYEQYF
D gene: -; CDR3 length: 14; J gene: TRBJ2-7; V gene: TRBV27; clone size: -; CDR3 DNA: TGTGCCAGCAGTCCGACGGACATCCCGTACGAGCAGTACTTC; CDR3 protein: CASSPTDIPYEQYF
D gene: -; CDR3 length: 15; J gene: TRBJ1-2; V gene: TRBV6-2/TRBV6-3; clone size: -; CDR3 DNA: TGTGCCAGCAGTTCCAATTGGGACGAGACGTATGGCTACACCTTC; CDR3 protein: CASSSNWDETYGYTF
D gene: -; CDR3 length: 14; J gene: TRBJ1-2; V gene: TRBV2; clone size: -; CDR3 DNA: TGTGCCAGCAGTGGATTAGGAGGTCTGGGTGGCTACACCTTC; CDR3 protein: CASSGLGGLGGYTF
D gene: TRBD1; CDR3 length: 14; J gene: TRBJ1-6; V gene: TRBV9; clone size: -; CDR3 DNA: TGTGCCAGCACCATAGGGGACAGTAATTCACCCCTCCACTTT; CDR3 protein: CASTIGDSNSPLHF
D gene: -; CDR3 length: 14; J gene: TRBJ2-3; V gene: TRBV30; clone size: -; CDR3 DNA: TGTGCCTGGAGTAACGGGTGGCGCACAGATACGCAGTATTTT; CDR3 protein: CAWSNGWRTDTQYF
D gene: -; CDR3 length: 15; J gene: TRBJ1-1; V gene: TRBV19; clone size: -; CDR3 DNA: TGTGCCAGCGGCCCTGGCGGCGCAATGAACACTGAAGCTTTCTTT; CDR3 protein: CASGPGGAMNTEAFF
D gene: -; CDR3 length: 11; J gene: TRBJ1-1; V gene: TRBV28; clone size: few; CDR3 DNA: TGTGCCAGCATTGAGGGCATTGAAGCTTTCTTT; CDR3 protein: CASIEGIEAFF
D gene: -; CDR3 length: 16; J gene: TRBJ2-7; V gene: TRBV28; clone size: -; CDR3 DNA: TGTGCCAGCAGTCCCTCCCGCAGACTCAGCTCCTACGAGCAGTACTTC; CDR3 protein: CASSPSRRLSSYEQYF
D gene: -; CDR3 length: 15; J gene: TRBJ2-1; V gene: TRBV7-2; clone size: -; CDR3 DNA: TGTGCCAGCAGCTTAGCCGGGTACGGTACGGCAACCCAGTTCTTC; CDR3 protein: CASSLAGYGTATQFF
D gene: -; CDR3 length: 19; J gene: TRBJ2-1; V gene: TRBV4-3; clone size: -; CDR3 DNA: TGCGCCAGCAGCCAAGATCTAGTTACGCCAGGAGGGATATACAATGAGCAGTTCTTC; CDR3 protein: CASSQDLVTPGGIYNEQFF
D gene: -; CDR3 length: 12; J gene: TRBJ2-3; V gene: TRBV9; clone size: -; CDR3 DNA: TGTGCCAGCAGCGTAGGTACAGATACGCAGTATTTT; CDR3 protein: CASSVGTDTQYF
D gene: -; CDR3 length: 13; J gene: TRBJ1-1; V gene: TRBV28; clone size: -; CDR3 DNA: TGTGCCAGCAGGGACTCAGGGGACTCTGAAGCTTTCTTT; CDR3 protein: CASRDSGDSEAFF
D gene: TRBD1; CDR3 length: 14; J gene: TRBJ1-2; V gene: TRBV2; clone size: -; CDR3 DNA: TGTGCCAGCACTCAGGGGGCGGACCCCTATGGCTACACCTTC; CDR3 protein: CASTQGADPYGYTF
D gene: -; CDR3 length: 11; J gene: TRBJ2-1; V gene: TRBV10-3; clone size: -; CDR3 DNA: TGTGCCATCAGTGACGGAACTATGAAGTTCTTC; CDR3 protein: CAISDGTMKFF
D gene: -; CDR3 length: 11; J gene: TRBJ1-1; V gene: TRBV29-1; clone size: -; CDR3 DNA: TGCAGCGTTCGGGCGAACACTGAAGCTTTCTTT; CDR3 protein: CSVRANTEAFF
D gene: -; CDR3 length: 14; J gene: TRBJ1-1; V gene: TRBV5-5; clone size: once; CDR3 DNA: TGTGCCAGCAGCCTCGACAGTCTGAACACTGAAGCTTTCTTT; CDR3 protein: CASSLDSLNTEAFF
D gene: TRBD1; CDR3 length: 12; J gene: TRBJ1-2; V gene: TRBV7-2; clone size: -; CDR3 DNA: TGTGCCAGCAGCTACCGGGACAGCGGCTACACCTTC; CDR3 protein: CASSYRDSGYTF
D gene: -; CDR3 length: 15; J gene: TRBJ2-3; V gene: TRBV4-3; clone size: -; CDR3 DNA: TGCGCCAGCAGCCAAGATCGGCTCCCCGGAGATACGCAGTATTTT; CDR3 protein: CASSQDRLPGDTQYF
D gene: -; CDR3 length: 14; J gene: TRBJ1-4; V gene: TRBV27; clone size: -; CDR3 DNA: TGTGCCAGCAAGAGGGGAGGGGATGCGGAAAAACTGTTTTTT; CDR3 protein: CASKRGGDAEKLFF